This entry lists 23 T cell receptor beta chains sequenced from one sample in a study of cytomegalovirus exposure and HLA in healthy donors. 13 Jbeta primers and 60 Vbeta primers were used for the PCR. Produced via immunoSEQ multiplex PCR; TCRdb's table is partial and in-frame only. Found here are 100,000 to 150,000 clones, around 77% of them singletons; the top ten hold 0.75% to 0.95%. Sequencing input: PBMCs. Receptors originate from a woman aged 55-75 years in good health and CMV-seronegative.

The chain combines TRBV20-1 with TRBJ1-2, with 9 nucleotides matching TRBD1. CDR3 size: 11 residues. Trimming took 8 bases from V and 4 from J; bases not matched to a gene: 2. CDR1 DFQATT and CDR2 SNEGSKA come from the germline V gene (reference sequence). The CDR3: CSKGQGYGYTF. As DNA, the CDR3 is TGCAGTAAGGGACAGGGCTATGGCTACACCTTC.

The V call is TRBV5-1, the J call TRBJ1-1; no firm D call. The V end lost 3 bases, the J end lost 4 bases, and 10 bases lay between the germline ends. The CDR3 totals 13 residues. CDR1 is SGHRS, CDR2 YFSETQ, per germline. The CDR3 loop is CASSSGLTTEAFF. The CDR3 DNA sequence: TGCGCCAGCAGCTCCGGACTTACCACTGAAGCTTTCTTT.

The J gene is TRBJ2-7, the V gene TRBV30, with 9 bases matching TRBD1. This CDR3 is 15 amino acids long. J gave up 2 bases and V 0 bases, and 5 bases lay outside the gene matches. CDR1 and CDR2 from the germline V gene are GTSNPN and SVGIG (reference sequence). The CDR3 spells CAWSVQTGGPYEQYF. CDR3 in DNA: TGTGCCTGGAGTGTACAAACAGGGGGCCCCTACGAGCAGTACTTC.

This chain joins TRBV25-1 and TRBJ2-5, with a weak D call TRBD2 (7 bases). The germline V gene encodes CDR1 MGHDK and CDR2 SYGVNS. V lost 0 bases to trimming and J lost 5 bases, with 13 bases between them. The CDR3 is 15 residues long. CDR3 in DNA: TGTGCCAGCAGTGAATATCGGGGGGCCGGGGAGACCCAGTACTTC. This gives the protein CASSEYRGAGETQYF.

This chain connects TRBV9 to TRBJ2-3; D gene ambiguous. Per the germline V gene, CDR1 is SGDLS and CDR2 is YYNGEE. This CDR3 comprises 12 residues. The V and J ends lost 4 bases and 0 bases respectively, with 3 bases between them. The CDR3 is CASSPSTDTQYF. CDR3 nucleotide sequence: TGTGCCAGCAGCCCTAGCACAGATACGCAGTATTTT.

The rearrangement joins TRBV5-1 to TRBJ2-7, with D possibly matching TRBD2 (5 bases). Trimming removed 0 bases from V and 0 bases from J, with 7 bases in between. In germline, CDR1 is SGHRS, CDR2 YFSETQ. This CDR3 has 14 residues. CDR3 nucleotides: TGCGCCAGCAGCTTGGCCACTAGCTCCTACGAGCAGTACTTC. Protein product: CASSLATSSYEQYF.

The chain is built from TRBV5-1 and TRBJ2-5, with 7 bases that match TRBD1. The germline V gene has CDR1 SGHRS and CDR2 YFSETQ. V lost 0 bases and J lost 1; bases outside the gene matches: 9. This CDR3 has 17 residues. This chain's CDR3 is CASSLGGKAGGQETQYF. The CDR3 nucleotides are TGCGCCAGCAGCTTGGGGGGGAAGGCAGGGGGCCAAGAGACCCAGTACTTC.

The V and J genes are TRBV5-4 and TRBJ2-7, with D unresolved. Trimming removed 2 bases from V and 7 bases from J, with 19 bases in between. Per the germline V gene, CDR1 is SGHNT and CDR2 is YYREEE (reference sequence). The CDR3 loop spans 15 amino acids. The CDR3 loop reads CASSFTTATPVEQYF. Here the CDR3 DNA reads TGTGCCAGCAGCTTTACCACAGCCACTCCGGTGGAGCAGTACTTC.

The CDR3 DNA is TGTGCCAGCAGTGACTCCGGGAAACACACCGGGGAGCTGTTTTTT. This translates into CASSDSGKHTGELFF. The chain carries TRBV6-4 and TRBJ2-2, with a weak D call TRBD2 (5 bases). CDR3 length: 15 amino acids. Germline V gives CDR1 MRHNA, CDR2 SNTAGT. V was cut by 0 bases and J by 3 bases, with 8 bases left in between.

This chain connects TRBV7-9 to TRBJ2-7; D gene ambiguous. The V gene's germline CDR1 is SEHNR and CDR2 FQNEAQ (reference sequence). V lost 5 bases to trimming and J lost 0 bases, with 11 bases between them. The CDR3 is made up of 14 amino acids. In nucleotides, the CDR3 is TGTGCCAGCAGCCCGCGATTGAGCTCCTACGAGCAGTACTTC. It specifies CASSPRLSSYEQYF. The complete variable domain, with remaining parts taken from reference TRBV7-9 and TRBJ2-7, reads DTGVSQNPRHKITKRGQNVTFRCDPISEHNRLYWYRQTLGQGPEFLTYFQNEAQLEKSRLLSDRFSAERPKGSFSTLEIQRTEQGDSAMYLCASSPRLSSYEQYFGPGTRLTVT.

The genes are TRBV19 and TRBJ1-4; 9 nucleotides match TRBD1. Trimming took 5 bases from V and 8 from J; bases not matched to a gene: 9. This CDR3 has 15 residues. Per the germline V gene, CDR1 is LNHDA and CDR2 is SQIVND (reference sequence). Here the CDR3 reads CASSSHGTGQEKLFF. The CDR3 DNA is TGTGCCAGTAGTTCCCACGGGACAGGGCAAGAAAAACTGTTTTTT.

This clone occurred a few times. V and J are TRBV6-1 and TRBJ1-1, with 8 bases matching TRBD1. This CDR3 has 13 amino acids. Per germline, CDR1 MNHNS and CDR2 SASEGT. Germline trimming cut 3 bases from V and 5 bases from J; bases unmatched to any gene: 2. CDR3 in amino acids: CASSERQGTEAFF. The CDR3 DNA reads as TGTGCCAGCAGTGAGAGACAGGGGACTGAAGCTTTCTTT.

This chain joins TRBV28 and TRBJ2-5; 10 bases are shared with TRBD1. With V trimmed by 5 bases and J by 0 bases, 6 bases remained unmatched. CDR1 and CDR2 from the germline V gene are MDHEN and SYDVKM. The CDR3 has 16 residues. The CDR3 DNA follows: TGTGCCAGCAGTGGACAGGGGGGAGGGTACCAAGAGACCCAGTACTTC. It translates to CASSGQGGGYQETQYF.

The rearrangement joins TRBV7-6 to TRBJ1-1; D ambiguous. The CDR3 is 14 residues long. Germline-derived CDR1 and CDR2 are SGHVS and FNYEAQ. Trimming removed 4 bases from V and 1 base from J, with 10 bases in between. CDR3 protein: CASSSSRRNTEAFF. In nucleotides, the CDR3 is TGTGCCAGCAGCTCTTCTAGGAGGAACACTGAAGCTTTCTTT. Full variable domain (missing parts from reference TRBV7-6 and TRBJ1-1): GAGVSQSPRYKVTKRGQDVALRCDPISGHVSLYWYRQALGQGPEFLTYFNYEAQQDKSGLPNDRFSAERPEGSISTLTIQRTEQRDSAMYRCASSSSRRNTEAFFGQGTRLTVV.

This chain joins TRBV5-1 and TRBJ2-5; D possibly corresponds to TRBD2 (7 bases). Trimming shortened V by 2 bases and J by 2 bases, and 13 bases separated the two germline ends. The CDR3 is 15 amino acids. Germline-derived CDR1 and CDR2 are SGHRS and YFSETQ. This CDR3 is CASSFGGGGQETQYF. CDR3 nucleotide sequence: TGCGCCAGCAGCTTTGGGGGCGGGGGACAAGAGACCCAGTACTTC.

CDR3 region: CASGPPRYAGTTEAFF. CDR3 nucleotide sequence: TGTGCTAGTGGTCCCCCCCGATACGCGGGGACCACTGAAGCTTTCTTT. The chain couples TRBV12-5 to TRBJ1-1; D possibly corresponds to TRBD1 (5 bases). The CDR3 length is 16 residues. CDR1 is LGHNT and CDR2 is FRNRAP in the germline V gene. Trimming took off 5 bases at V and 4 bases at J, with 20 bases between the two ends.

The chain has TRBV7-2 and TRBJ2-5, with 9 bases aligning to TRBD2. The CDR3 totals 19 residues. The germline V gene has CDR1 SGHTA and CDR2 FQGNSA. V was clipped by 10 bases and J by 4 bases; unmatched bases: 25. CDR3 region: CATLPYRTSVLPRGETQYF. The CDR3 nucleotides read TGTGCCACCCTACCTTACCGGACTAGCGTCCTACCGCGGGGAGAGACCCAGTACTTC.

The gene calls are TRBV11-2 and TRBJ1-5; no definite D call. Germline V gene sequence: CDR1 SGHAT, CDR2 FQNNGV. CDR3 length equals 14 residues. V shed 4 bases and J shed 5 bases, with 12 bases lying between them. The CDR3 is CASSSHSGDQPQHF. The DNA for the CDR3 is TGTGCCAGCAGCTCCCACAGTGGTGATCAGCCCCAGCATTTT.

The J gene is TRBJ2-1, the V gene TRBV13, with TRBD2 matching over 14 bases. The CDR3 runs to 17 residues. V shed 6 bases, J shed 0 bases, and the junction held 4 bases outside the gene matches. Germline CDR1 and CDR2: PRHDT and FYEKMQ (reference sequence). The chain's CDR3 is CASRGLAGDSSYNEQFF. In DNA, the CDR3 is TGTGCCAGCAGGGGACTAGCGGGGGACAGCTCCTACAATGAGCAGTTCTTC.

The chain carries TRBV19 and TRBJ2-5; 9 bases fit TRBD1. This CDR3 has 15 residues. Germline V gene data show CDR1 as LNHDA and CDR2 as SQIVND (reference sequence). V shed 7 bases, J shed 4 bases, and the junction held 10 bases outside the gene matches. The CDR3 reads CASTQNRGLGETQYF. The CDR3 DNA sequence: TGTGCCAGTACACAGAACAGGGGGCTGGGAGAGACCCAGTACTTC. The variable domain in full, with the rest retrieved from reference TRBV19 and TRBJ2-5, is DGGITQSPKYLFRKEGQNVTLSCEQNLNHDAMYWYRQDPGQGLRLIYYSQIVNDFQKGDIAEGYSVSREKKESFPLTVTSAQKNPTAFYLCASTQNRGLGETQYFGPGTRLLVL.

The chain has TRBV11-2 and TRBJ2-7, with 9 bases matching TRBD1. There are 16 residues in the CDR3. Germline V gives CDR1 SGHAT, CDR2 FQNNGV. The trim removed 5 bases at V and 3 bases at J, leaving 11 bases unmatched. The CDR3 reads CASSQIGTGLFYEQYF. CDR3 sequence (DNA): TGTGCCAGCAGCCAGATAGGGACAGGGCTTTTCTACGAGCAGTACTTC.

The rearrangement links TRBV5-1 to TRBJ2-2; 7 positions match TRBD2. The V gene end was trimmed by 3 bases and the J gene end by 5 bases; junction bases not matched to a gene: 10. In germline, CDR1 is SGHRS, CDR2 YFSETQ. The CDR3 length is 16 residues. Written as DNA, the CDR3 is TGCGCCAGCAGCTCCACTCCGGGGGGTTTTACCGGGGAGCTGTTTTTT. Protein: CASSSTPGGFTGELFF.

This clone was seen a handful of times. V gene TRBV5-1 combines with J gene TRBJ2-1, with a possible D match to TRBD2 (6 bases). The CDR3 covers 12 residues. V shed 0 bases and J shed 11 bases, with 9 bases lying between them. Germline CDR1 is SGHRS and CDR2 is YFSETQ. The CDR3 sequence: CASSLDGGKQFF. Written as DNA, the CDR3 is TGCGCCAGCAGCTTGGATGGCGGGAAGCAGTTCTTC.